This TCR beta chain was observed in a study of beta chain features in type 1 diabetes. This clone occurred a few times. Its antigen is as yet unknown. Study-level points and caveats: Among patients with Type 1 diabetes, TCRB CDR3s were moderately but significantly shorter in every one of the four CD4+ subsets.

The germline V gene encodes CDR1 MNHNY and CDR2 SVGAGI (reference sequence). This CDR3 has 13 amino acids. The V and J ends lost 2 bases and 4 bases respectively, with 8 bases between them. Each sorted fraction was over 95% pure. The sequenced template was cDNA made from the entire isolated RNA. TCRdb keeps only in-frame clones here, not all; method: immunoSEQ multiplex PCR. This table has 680,000 or so clones, 15% to 18% appearing once. The TCR was taken from a man younger than 35 in good health. Sequenced material: naive CD4+ T cells from blood. This chain links TRBV6-6 with TRBJ1-2, with D maybe TRBD1 (5 bases). CDR3 amino acids: CASSYTDSYGYTF. DNA for the CDR3: TGTGCCAGCAGTTACACCGACAGCTATGGCTACACCTTC.